The 15 T cell receptor beta chains in this list originate from one sample, sequenced in a study of T cells after yellow fever vaccination. TCRdb ran MiXCR on the 5' RACE reads and lists one entry per CDR3 protein. Of approximately 510,000 distinct CDR3 sequences listed, 20% to 25% are singletons. The material was PBMCs, obtained around 3 weeks after the first yellow fever vaccination. The receptors here all came from a man aged 18 to 30 who received the YFV17D yellow fever vaccine.

V and J are TRBV2 and TRBJ2-5, with 10 bases fitting TRBD2. The CDR3 length is 15 residues. J was trimmed by 4 bases and V by 4 bases; bases with no gene match: 6. Germline V gives CDR1 SNHLY, CDR2 FYNNEI. The CDR3 here is CASSGSGGAGETQYF. The CDR3 DNA is TGTGCCAGCAGTGGGAGCGGGGGGGCTGGAGAGACCCAGTACTTC.

The J gene is TRBJ2-5, the V gene TRBV20-1; either TRBD1 or TRBD2 may supply D (5 bases each). Trimming pared 0 bases from V and 1 base from J, leaving 9 bases between. The germline CDR1 and CDR2 sequences are DFQATT and SNEGSKA (reference sequence). The length of the CDR3 is 14 residues. This CDR3 reads CSARDRGSQETQYF. The CDR3 DNA reads as TGCAGTGCTAGAGATCGGGGCAGCCAAGAGACCCAGTACTTC.

The chain combines TRBV7-8 with TRBJ1-1, with a tentative D call TRBD1 (5 bases). With 2 bases removed from V and 10 bases from J, the gap between germline ends came to 17 bases. Per germline, CDR1 SGHVS and CDR2 FQNEAQ. The CDR3 consists of 14 residues. This CDR3 reads CASSLYSSDRGAFF. As DNA, the CDR3 is TGTGCCAGCAGCTTATACTCCTCGGATAGGGGAGCTTTCTTT.

This clonotype was seen at least ten times. The chain joins TRBV6-4 to TRBJ2-3, with a weak D call TRBD2 (6 bases). CDR3 length: 14 residues. The V gene's germline CDR1 is MRHNA and CDR2 SNTAGT. V was clipped by 2 bases and J by 1 base, with 7 bases between them. The CDR3 sequence: CASSDGEGTDTQYF. CDR3 DNA: TGTGCCAGCAGTGACGGGGAGGGCACAGATACGCAGTATTTT.

Ten or more counts support this clonotype. In DNA, the CDR3 is TGTGCCAGCAGTAGGACAGGATACACAGATACGCAGTATTTT. It encodes CASSRTGYTDTQYF. The rearrangement joins TRBV6-1 to TRBJ2-3, with 7 nucleotides matching TRBD1. The CDR3 extends over 14 amino acids. V trimming: 5 bases; J trimming: 2 bases; junction bases outside the gene matches: 4. Germline assignment: CDR1 MNHNS and CDR2 SASEGT.

In its sample, this clonotype was seen many times. The rearrangement links TRBV4-2 to TRBJ2-7; TRBD1 agrees at 8 bases. The CDR3 has 14 residues. Germline lookup yields CDR1 LGHNA and CDR2 YNFKEQ. After removal of 4 bases from V and 3 bases from J, the junction contained 5 bases not matched to a gene. Written as DNA, the CDR3 is TGTGCCAGCAGCCCCGGACAGGGAGACTACGAGCAGTACTTC. This codes for CASSPGQGDYEQYF.

There are a few counts of this clonotype. The chain carries TRBV12-3 or TRBV12-4 and TRBJ2-2; D unclear. The CDR3 runs 12 residues. V lost 6 bases and J 4 bases, leaving 6 bases between the germline ends. The CDR3 DNA reads as TGTGCCAGCAGGGCCCCCACCGGGGAGCTGTTTTTT. Translating gives CASRAPTGELFF.

The chain recombines TRBV29-1 with TRBJ2-5; D perhaps matches TRBD2 (7 bases). This CDR3 is built from 15 residues. Germline lookup yields CDR1 SQVTM and CDR2 ANQGSEA. V gave up 6 bases and J gave up 2 bases, with 19 bases separating them. In DNA form, the CDR3 reads TGCAGCGTCGATCGGGCGGGGGCTTTACAAGAGACCCAGTACTTC. The encoded protein is CSVDRAGALQETQYF.

The sample holds a few counts of this clonotype. The V gene is TRBV11-2, the J gene TRBJ2-5; D might be TRBD1 or TRBD2, each matching 6 bases. Germline CDR1 is SGHAT and CDR2 is FQNNGV. The CDR3 runs 14 residues. Trimming took 5 bases from V and 1 from J, leaving 11 bases between them. The CDR3 DNA sequence: TGTGCCAGCAGCCGTTGGGGGGCCCAAGAGACCCAGTACTTC. Protein: CASSRWGAQETQYF.

The chain recombines TRBV7-2 with TRBJ2-4, with TRBD2 matching 7 bases. Germline V lookup: CDR1 SGHTA, CDR2 FQGNSA. Trimming took 7 bases from V and 8 from J; bases not matched to a gene: 14. This CDR3 is 15 amino acids long. CDR3 coding DNA: TGTGCCAGCACCAAAAGCGTCCCGGGGAGGGACATTCAGTACTTC. Translated: CASTKSVPGRDIQYF.

The V and J genes are TRBV29-1 and TRBJ2-2; D is unresolved. Germline CDR1 and CDR2: SQVTM and ANQGSEA. The CDR3 runs 13 residues. The CDR3: CRLDNRNTGELFF. CDR3 nucleotides: TGCAGACTTGACAACAGGAACACCGGGGAGCTGTTTTTT.

This clonotype was seen at least ten times. The J gene is TRBJ2-7, the V gene TRBV7-9; TRBD2 is a possible D gene (5 bases). The CDR3 covers 14 residues. Germline V gives CDR1 SEHNR, CDR2 FQNEAQ (reference sequence). The V gene lost 1 base and the J gene lost 2 bases, with 9 bases spanning the gap. The CDR3 nucleotides read TGTGCCAGCAGCTTAGATGGCGGGCCCTACGAGCAGTACTTC. Translated: CASSLDGGPYEQYF.

This clonotype turned up a few times. With a much larger clone just one base away, this may be a read error. V gene TRBV6-2 or TRBV6-3 combines with J gene TRBJ2-3; D is ambiguous. The CDR3 runs 12 residues. Per the germline V gene, CDR1 is MNHEY and CDR2 is SVGEGT. Trimming took 4 bases from V and 5 from J, leaving 7 bases between them. For the CDR3, the DNA is TGTGCCAGCAGTTCCTACCGAGATACGCAGTATTTT. Translating gives CASSSYRDTQYF.

V usage is TRBV5-5 and J usage is TRBJ2-1; TRBD2 is a possible D gene (5 bases). The CDR3 is 13 residues long. Germline CDR1 reads SGHKS; CDR2 reads YYEKEE (reference sequence). Trimming cost V 4 bases and J 9 bases, with 14 bases left between them. CDR3 nucleotide sequence: TGTGCCAGCAGCCTTATAGCGCCGAGTGAGCAGTTCTTC. Translated: CASSLIAPSEQFF. Together with reference TRBV5-5 and TRBJ2-1, the CDR3 gives the full variable domain: DAGVTQSPTHLIKTRGQQVTLRCSPISGHKSVSWYQQVLGQGPQFIFQYYEKEERGRGNFPDRFSARQFPNYSSELNVNALLLGDSALYLCASSLIAPSEQFFGPGTRLTVL.

The gene calls are TRBV29-1 and TRBJ1-5, with D possibly being TRBD1 (5 bases). The germline CDR1 and CDR2 sequences are SQVTM and ANQGSEA. CDR3 size: 13 residues. V gave up 6 bases and J gave up 9 bases, with 18 bases separating them. CDR3 residues: CSVKDGTGTPQHF. DNA for the CDR3: TGCAGCGTCAAGGACGGGACTGGAACGCCCCAGCATTTT.